The T cell receptor (beta chain) under discussion was sequenced for a study of T-cell reconstitution after alpha-beta-depleted transplantation in children. This clonotype was detected ten times or more. Its antigen is unidentified. Study-wide points: It was surviving recipient T cells and thymic progenitors that gave some patients high TCRbeta diversity at day 60. The authors attributed T-cell counts and diversity one year after transplant mostly to newly produced T cells. Expanded graft clones numbering several hundred reportedly gave rise to alpha-beta T cells about two months after transplant.

This CDR3 region has 15 residues. V lost 7 bases to trimming and J lost 0 bases, with 13 bases between them. Germline loops: CDR1 SQVTM, CDR2 ANQGSEA. Unique molecular identifiers were built into the TCRbeta library. Via MiXCR, TCRdb re-called the PCR reads, giving one row per CDR3 protein. This table has about 580,000 distinct CDR3 sequences, 20% to 25% appearing once. The chain employs TRBV29-1 and TRBJ2-6; D is unresolved. The specimen comprised PBMCs, mostly from graft donor cells, sampled 360 days after TCRalphabeta/CD19-depleted stem cell transplant. This clonotype originated in a boy in the first two years of life who had a stem cell transplant for acute myeloid leukemia, so the T cells may come from the graft donor. CDR3 region: CSACRLGSGANVLTF. Here the CDR3 DNA reads TGCAGCGCCTGCCGGTTGGGCTCTGGGGCCAACGTCCTGACTTTC. The variable domain in full, completed from reference TRBV29-1 and TRBJ2-6, reads SAVISQKPSRDICQRGTSLTIQCQVDSQVTMMFWYRQQPGQSLTLIATANQGSEATYESGFVIDKFPISRPNLTFSTLTVSNMSPEDSSIYLCSACRLGSGANVLTFGAGSRLTVL.